This passage covers 27 T cell receptor beta chains from one sample sequenced in a study of blood T cell repertoires in COVID-19 (dated by TCRdb to about 2020). Library generation was performed with the immunoSEQ multiplex PCR assay. Not all clones reach the TCRdb copy of this immuneACCESS table, which keeps in-frame sequences only. Checked studies attribute under half of the gap to unresolved V genes and leave the rest unexplained. Here the sample has around 300,000 clones; around nine tenths occur a single time. Of the sample, around 13% falls within the top ten clones. Source material: peripheral blood. The source is a woman between 70 and 85 years old with COVID-19, enrolled during active disease.

The chain couples TRBV21-1 to TRBJ2-7; whether TRBD2, the table's D call, matches the DNA was not checked. TRBV21-1 is listed as a pseudogene. This CDR3 contains 11 residues. The CDR3 loop reads CASSPYYEQYF. The CDR3 DNA follows: TGTGCCAGCAGCCCCTACTACGAGCAGTACTTC.

The chain joins TRBV28 to TRBJ1-6; a possible D gene is TRBD1 (6 bases). Between the trimmed V and J ends, which lost 8 bases and 13 bases, there was a span of 27 bases. In germline, CDR1 is MDHEN, CDR2 SYDVKM. The CDR3 loop spans 16 amino acids. The CDR3: CASQRGGSRSQGPLHF. In nucleotides, the CDR3 is TGTGCCAGCCAACGGGGGGGTTCGAGGTCCCAGGGGCCCCTCCACTTT.

The chain links TRBV6-5 to TRBJ1-1; 7 bases match TRBD1. The germline V gene has CDR1 MNHEY and CDR2 SVGAGI. The CDR3 runs to 15 residues. Trimming cost V 2 bases and J 4 bases; bases outside gene matches: 7. CDR3 bases: TGTGCCAGCAGTTACGACAGGGCCCTGAGCACTGAAGCTTTCTTT. Protein product: CASSYDRALSTEAFF.

The J gene is TRBJ1-2, the V gene TRBV5-1, with a weak D call TRBD1 (5 bases). The CDR3 has 12 amino acids. The germline gives CDR1 SGHRS, CDR2 YFSETQ. Deletions cut 2 bases from V and 6 bases from J, with 8 bases between. CDR3 sequence reads: CASSFWGDGYTF. The CDR3, as DNA: TGCGCCAGCAGCTTCTGGGGGGATGGCTACACCTTC.

This clone was counted a few times. The rearrangement links TRBV24-1 to TRBJ2-2; 10 bases are shared with TRBD1. Per the germline V gene, CDR1 is KGHDR and CDR2 is SFDVKD. There are 16 residues in the CDR3. V shed 1 base, J shed 5 bases, and the junction held 3 bases outside the gene matches. CDR3 sequence: CATSDFDRGPTGELFF. CDR3 DNA: TGTGCCACCAGTGATTTTGACAGGGGGCCAACCGGGGAGCTGTTTTTT.

This rearrangement joins TRBV29-1 to TRBJ2-7; 7 nucleotides line up with TRBD1. Per germline, CDR1 SQVTM and CDR2 ANQGSEA. The CDR3 is 12 residues long. Trimming cost V 6 bases and J 6 bases; bases outside gene matches: 8. CDR3 region: CSVGDSPPEQYF. The CDR3 DNA sequence: TGCAGCGTGGGGGACAGCCCCCCCGAGCAGTACTTC.

This chain connects TRBV11-2 to TRBJ2-1, with D possibly matching TRBD2 (6 bases). V lost 3 bases and J 10 bases, leaving 13 bases between the germline ends. The CDR3 runs 13 residues. Germline-derived CDR1 and CDR2 are SGHAT and FQNNGV. As DNA, the CDR3 is TGTGCCAGCAGCTTCGGGGGTACGAACGAGCAGTTCTTC. This translates into CASSFGGTNEQFF.

This chain joins TRBV7-9 and TRBJ1-3; D unclear. The CDR3 length is 11 residues. The germline V gene encodes CDR1 SEHNR and CDR2 FQNEAQ (reference sequence). With 2 bases removed from V and 6 bases from J, the gap between germline ends came to 2 bases. This CDR3 is CASSLLNTIYF. The DNA of the CDR3 is TGTGCCAGCAGCTTACTAAACACCATATATTTT. The full variable domain, with the rest looked up from reference TRBV7-9 and TRBJ1-3, is DTGVSQNPRHKITKRGQNVTFRCDPISEHNRLYWYRQTLGQGPEFLTYFQNEAQLEKSRLLSDRFSAERPKGSFSTLEIQRTEQGDSAMYLCASSLLNTIYFGEGSWLTVV.

This clone was detected only a few times. The chain couples TRBV5-5 to TRBJ1-4; the D gene is possibly TRBD1 (5 bases). V lost 7 bases and J lost 3, with 7 bases in between. Germline assignment: CDR1 SGHKS and CDR2 YYEKEE (reference sequence). The CDR3 is 12 residues long. This CDR3 is CASAGANEKLFF. CDR3 in DNA: TGTGCCAGCGCGGGGGCTAATGAAAAACTGTTTTTT. Supplemented by reference TRBV5-5 and TRBJ1-4, the full variable domain reads DAGVTQSPTHLIKTRGQQVTLRCSPISGHKSVSWYQQVLGQGPQFIFQYYEKEERGRGNFPDRFSARQFPNYSSELNVNALLLGDSALYLCASAGANEKLFFGSGTQLSVL.

The gene calls are TRBV11-2 and TRBJ2-7, with 11 positions matching TRBD2. Trimming at V came to 3 bases and at J to 2 bases, leaving 15 bases not matched to a gene. Germline CDR1 reads SGHAT; CDR2 reads FQNNGV. The length of the CDR3 is 19 residues. Written as DNA, the CDR3 is TGTGCCAGCAGCTTGGCAGGGGCAAGTAGCGGGGGGGCAACCTACGAGCAGTACTTC. Translated: CASSLAGASSGGATYEQYF.

CDR3 region: CASSPGTENIQYF. CDR3 DNA: TGTGCCAGCAGCCCAGGGACAGAAAACATTCAGTACTTC. The chain couples TRBV9 to TRBJ2-4, with 7 positions matching TRBD1. CDR1 is SGDLS and CDR2 is YYNGEE in the germline V gene. The CDR3 covers 13 residues. The junction had 3 bases not matched to a gene; V was cut back by 4 bases and J by 5 bases.

The V call is TRBV9, the J call TRBJ2-1, with 8 bases lining up with TRBD2. Germline assignment: CDR1 SGDLS and CDR2 YYNGEE. V gave up 0 bases and J gave up 6 bases; unmatched junction bases: 11. The CDR3 consists of 17 residues. This chain's CDR3 is CASSVEPAGARGNEQFF. The CDR3 nucleotides are TGTGCCAGCAGCGTAGAGCCAGCGGGGGCGAGGGGCAATGAGCAGTTCTTC. The full variable domain, its missing parts supplied by reference TRBV9 and TRBJ2-1, is DSGVTQTPKHLITATGQRVTLRCSPRSGDLSVYWYQQSLDQGLQFLIQYYNGEERAKGNILERFSAQQFPDLHSELNLSSLELGDSALYFCASSVEPAGARGNEQFFGPGTRLTVL.

V usage is TRBV7-2 and J usage is TRBJ1-1, with a weak D call TRBD1 (5 bases). The CDR3 runs 12 residues. Germline assignment: CDR1 SGHTA and CDR2 FQGNSA. Trimming took 6 bases from V and 5 from J, leaving 10 bases between them. CDR3 nucleotide sequence: TGTGCCAGCAGACAGGATCGGACTGAAGCTTTCTTT. This gives the protein CASRQDRTEAFF.

The V call is TRBV2, the J call TRBJ2-4, with a weak D call TRBD2 (5 bases). V lost 4 bases to trimming and J lost 9 bases, with 10 bases between them. There are 12 residues in the CDR3. CDR1 is SNHLY, CDR2 FYNNEI, per germline. The CDR3 coding sequence is TGTGCCAGCAGTGGAGTAGGGAGCATTCAGTACTTC. This sequence encodes CASSGVGSIQYF.

This clone was picked up one time. As DNA, the CDR3 is TGTGCCAGCAGCTTGGCGTTACTAGCGGGGAACCCCTACAATGAGCAGTTCTTC. Its translation: CASSLALLAGNPYNEQFF. This chain joins TRBV5-5 and TRBJ2-1, with 10 bases matching TRBD2. J gave up 2 bases and V 0 bases, and 8 bases lay outside the gene matches. Germline CDR1 and CDR2: SGHKS and YYEKEE (reference sequence). The CDR3 has 18 amino acids.

The chain is built from TRBV27 and TRBJ1-2; tentatively, D is TRBD1 (5 bases). The germline V gene encodes CDR1 MNHEY and CDR2 SMNVEV (reference sequence). V was cut by 5 bases and J by 0 bases, with 28 bases left in between. This CDR3 has 20 amino acids. The CDR3 nucleotides read TGTGCCAGCAGTCCTTCTAGGGTAGGCGTTGGCAAGGGGTCTAACTATGGCTACACCTTC. Protein product: CASSPSRVGVGKGSNYGYTF.

This chain links TRBV28 with TRBJ2-7, with TRBD2 identical over 7 bases. CDR1 and CDR2 (germline): MDHEN, SYDVKM. The CDR3 consists of 12 residues. With 4 bases clipped from V and 4 bases from J, the junction kept 1 base outside the gene matches. CDR3 nucleotide sequence: TGTGCCAGCAGTTACGGGAGGTACGAGCAGTACTTC. Its protein product is CASSYGRYEQYF.

In its sample, this clone was seen once. The chain has TRBV19 and TRBJ1-1; unclear D gene. The CDR3 runs to 14 residues. Trimming stripped 8 bases from V and 4 bases from J, with 17 bases between. Germline V gene lookup returns CDR1 LNHDA and CDR2 SQIVND (reference sequence). CDR3 DNA: TGTGCCAGTCTCTCACGAGACGGGAGCACTGAAGCTTTCTTT. It yields the protein CASLSRDGSTEAFF.

This chain joins TRBV4-1 and TRBJ2-2; 9 bases fit TRBD1. The CDR3 is 15 residues long. V dropped 5 bases and J dropped 7; count of bases not matched to a gene: 8. Germline V gene data show CDR1 as MGHRA and CDR2 as YSYEKL. The DNA of the CDR3 is TGCGCCAGCAGCTACGGACAGGGGCAAGTCGGGGAGCTGTTTTTT. Its protein is CASSYGQGQVGELFF.

This chain links TRBV5-1 with TRBJ1-6, with 8 nucleotides matching TRBD1. After removal of 0 bases from V and 7 bases from J, the junction contained 12 bases not matched to a gene. There are 18 residues in the CDR3. Germline-derived CDR1 and CDR2 are SGHRS and YFSETQ. CDR3 in DNA: TGCGCCAGCAGCTTGGAGGGGATTAGACAGGGGATCAATTCACCCCTCCACTTT. Translating it yields CASSLEGIRQGINSPLHF.

V usage is TRBV6-5 and J usage is TRBJ1-1, with a tentative D call TRBD1 (5 bases). Germline V CDR1 and CDR2: MNHEY, SVGAGI. This CDR3 is 16 amino acids long. The ends were cut back, 0 bases at V and 0 bases at J, with 11 bases in the middle. The CDR3 coding sequence is TGTGCCAGCAGTTACTCCCTAGGGGATATGAACACTGAAGCTTTCTTT. Translated: CASSYSLGDMNTEAFF.

This clone appeared once. The chain has TRBV4-3 and TRBJ1-5; TRBD1 aligns across 8 bases. This CDR3 contains 14 residues. V was pared by 1 base and J by 4 bases, with 0 bases of the junction left unmatched. Germline V lookup: CDR1 LGHNA, CDR2 YSLEER. The CDR3 DNA follows: TGCGCCAGCAGCCAAGGGACAGGGAATCAGCCCCAGCATTTT. Its protein product is CASSQGTGNQPQHF.

The V and J genes are TRBV24-1 and TRBJ2-1; perhaps TRBD2 as D (6 bases). CDR3 length equals 14 residues. V lost 3 bases, J lost 7 bases, and 12 bases lay in between. Per the germline V gene, CDR1 is KGHDR and CDR2 is SFDVKD. The DNA of the CDR3 is TGTGCCACCAGTGATCCCGGAGGGAGGAATGAGCAGTTCTTC. This sequence encodes CATSDPGGRNEQFF.

The chain recombines TRBV11-2 with TRBJ2-5; TRBD1 is a possible D gene (6 bases). Trimming shortened V by 0 bases and J by 5 bases, and 13 bases separated the two germline ends. The CDR3 runs to 15 residues. In germline, CDR1 is SGHAT, CDR2 FQNNGV. In DNA form, the CDR3 reads TGTGCCAGCAGCTTAGAGTGGGGGCCGATGGAGACCCAGTACTTC. Protein product: CASSLEWGPMETQYF.

In this sample, this clone turned up once. The J gene is TRBJ1-1, the V gene TRBV11-2, with TRBD1 matching 8 bases. The CDR3 is 14 amino acids. Trimming cost V 1 base and J 7 bases; bases outside gene matches: 5. Germline loops: CDR1 SGHAT, CDR2 FQNNGV. Here the CDR3 DNA reads TGTGCCAGCAGCTTAGGGACAGGGTCTGTTGAAGCTTTCTTT. Translating it yields CASSLGTGSVEAFF.

The rearrangement joins TRBV28 to TRBJ1-2; unclear D gene. V was trimmed by 5 bases and J by 6 bases, leaving 7 bases between them. The germline V gene has CDR1 MDHEN and CDR2 SYDVKM. The CDR3 runs to 11 residues. Here the CDR3 DNA reads TGTGCCAGCAGTCCGAGGGATGGCTACACCTTC. Protein: CASSPRDGYTF.

The chain joins TRBV27 to TRBJ2-5; perhaps TRBD2 as D (5 bases). The V gene's germline CDR1 is MNHEY and CDR2 SMNVEV (reference sequence). With 3 bases removed from V and 5 bases from J, the gap between germline ends came to 10 bases. The CDR3 contains 13 residues. The CDR3 coding sequence is TGTGCCAGCAGTTTCTGGGGAGAGGAGACCCAGTACTTC. It codes for CASSFWGEETQYF.